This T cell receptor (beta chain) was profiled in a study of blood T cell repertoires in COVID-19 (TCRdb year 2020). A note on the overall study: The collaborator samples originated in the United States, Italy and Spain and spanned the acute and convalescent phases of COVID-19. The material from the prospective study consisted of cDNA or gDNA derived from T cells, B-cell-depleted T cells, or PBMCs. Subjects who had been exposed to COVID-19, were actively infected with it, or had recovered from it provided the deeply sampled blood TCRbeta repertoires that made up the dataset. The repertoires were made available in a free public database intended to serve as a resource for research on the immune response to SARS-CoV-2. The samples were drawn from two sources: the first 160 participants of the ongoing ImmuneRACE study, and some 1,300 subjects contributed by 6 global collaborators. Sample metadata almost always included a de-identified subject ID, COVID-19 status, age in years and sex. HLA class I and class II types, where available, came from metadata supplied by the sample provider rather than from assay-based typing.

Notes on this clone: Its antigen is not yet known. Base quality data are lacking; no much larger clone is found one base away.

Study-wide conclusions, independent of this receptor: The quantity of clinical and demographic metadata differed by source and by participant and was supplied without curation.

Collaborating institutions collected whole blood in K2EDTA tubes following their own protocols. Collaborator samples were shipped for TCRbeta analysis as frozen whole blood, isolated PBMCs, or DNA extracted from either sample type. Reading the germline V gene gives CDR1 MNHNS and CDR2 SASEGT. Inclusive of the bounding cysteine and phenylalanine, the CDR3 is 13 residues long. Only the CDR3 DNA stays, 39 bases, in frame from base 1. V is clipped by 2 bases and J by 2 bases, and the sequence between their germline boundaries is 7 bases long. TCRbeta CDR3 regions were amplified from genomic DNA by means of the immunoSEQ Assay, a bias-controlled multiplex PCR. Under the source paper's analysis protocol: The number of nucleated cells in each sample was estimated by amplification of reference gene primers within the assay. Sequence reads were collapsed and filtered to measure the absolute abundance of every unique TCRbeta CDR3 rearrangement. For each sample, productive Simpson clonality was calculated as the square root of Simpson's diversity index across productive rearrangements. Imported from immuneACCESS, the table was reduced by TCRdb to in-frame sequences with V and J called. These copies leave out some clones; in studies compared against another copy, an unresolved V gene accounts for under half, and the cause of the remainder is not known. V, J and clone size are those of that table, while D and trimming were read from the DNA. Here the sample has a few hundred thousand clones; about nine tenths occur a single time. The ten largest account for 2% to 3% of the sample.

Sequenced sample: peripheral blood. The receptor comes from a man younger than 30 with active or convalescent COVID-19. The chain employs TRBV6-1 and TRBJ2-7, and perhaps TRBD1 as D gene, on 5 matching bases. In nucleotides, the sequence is TGTGCCAGCAGTGAAAAACAGGCCTACGAGCAGTACTTC. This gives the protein CASSEKQAYEQYF.